One and the same sample provided the 24 T cell receptor beta chains below, sequenced in a study of identical twins. Each CDR3 protein is one row after TCRdb ran MiXCR on the 5' RACE reads. The data contain 400,000 to 650,000 distinct CDR3 sequences, 22% of them singletons. These records were also assigned to another study, of T cells expressing NK-cell markers.

Specimen: CD4+ T cells sorted from blood. The receptors were sampled from a woman aged 18-29 years in good health.

This clonotype was recorded a few times. The gene calls are TRBV4-2 and TRBJ2-3; D uncertain. Germline V gene data show CDR1 as LGHNA and CDR2 as YNFKEQ. Trimming cost V 0 bases and J 5 bases, with 12 bases left between them. The CDR3 contains 15 residues. CDR3 coding DNA: TGTGCCAGCAGCCAAGATAAAGCGTCGGGAGATACGCAGTATTTT. This codes for CASSQDKASGDTQYF.

The chain joins TRBV5-5 to TRBJ2-3, with TRBD2 matching 8 bases. This CDR3 has 16 residues. Germline V CDR1 and CDR2: SGHKS, YYEKEE (reference sequence). V was clipped by 4 bases and J by 1 base; unmatched bases: 8. The DNA of the CDR3 is TGTGCCAGCAGCCCGGGACTAGTCGACGGCACAGATACGCAGTATTTT. Protein: CASSPGLVDGTDTQYF.

The chain carries TRBV9 and TRBJ2-5; weak D call: TRBD1 (5 bases). This CDR3 spans 13 amino acids. Germline CDR1 is SGDLS and CDR2 is YYNGEE. V lost 3 bases, J lost 4 bases, and 10 bases lay in between. As DNA, the CDR3 is TGTGCCAGCAGCGGTGGCAGGGTAGAGACCCAGTACTTC. This codes for CASSGGRVETQYF.

This clonotype was counted a single time. The chain couples TRBV6-1 to TRBJ2-2; D is perhaps TRBD1 (6 bases). The CDR3 has 14 residues. Germline V lookup: CDR1 MNHNS, CDR2 SASEGT. Between the trimmed V and J ends, which lost 7 bases and 5 bases, there was a span of 14 bases. In DNA, the CDR3 is TGTGCCAGCATTCCGGGAAGGGGGACCGGGGAGCTGTTTTTT. Translation: CASIPGRGTGELFF.

This sequence joins TRBV12-3 or TRBV12-4 and TRBJ2-1, with 8 bases aligning to TRBD2. There are 15 residues in the CDR3. With V trimmed by 3 bases and J by 7 bases, 8 bases remained unmatched. CDR3 in DNA: TGTGCCAGCAGTTTTATAGCGGGGTTAGGAAATGAGCAGTTCTTC. It specifies CASSFIAGLGNEQFF.

This chain links TRBV9 with TRBJ2-2; either TRBD1 or TRBD2 may fit D (5 bases each). Germline lookup yields CDR1 SGDLS and CDR2 YYNGEE. Trimming stripped 6 bases from V and 4 bases from J, with 13 bases between. The length of the CDR3 is 14 residues. The CDR3 coding sequence is TGTGCCAGCACTACCGGGACCACCACCGGGGAGCTGTTTTTT. Its translation: CASTTGTTTGELFF.

This clonotype occurred a few times. V usage is TRBV12-3 or TRBV12-4 and J usage is TRBJ2-7, with D perhaps assigned TRBD1 or TRBD2 (5 bases each). This CDR3 contains 15 residues. The V gene lost 7 bases and the J gene lost 2 bases, with 18 bases spanning the gap. CDR3 nucleotides: TGTGCCAGCACCCCAATTCTCGGGGCGACCTACGAGCAGTACTTC. It specifies CASTPILGATYEQYF.

This clonotype was seen more than once but under ten times. The CDR3 loop reads CASGAGQGYNQPQHF. CDR3 coding DNA: TGTGCCAGCGGGGCGGGACAGGGTTACAATCAGCCCCAGCATTTT. V is TRBV6-1 and J is TRBJ1-5; 9 bases are a match to TRBD1. Germline loops: CDR1 MNHNS, CDR2 SASEGT. Trimming at V came to 8 bases and at J to 3 bases, leaving 8 bases not matched to a gene. This CDR3 region has 15 residues.

This clonotype appeared a few times. V gene TRBV7-2 combines with J gene TRBJ2-1; the match to TRBD2 covers 9 bases. This CDR3 has 15 amino acids. Germline V CDR1 and CDR2: SGHTA, FQGNSA. V shed 4 bases, J shed 7 bases, and the junction held 8 bases outside the gene matches. CDR3 region: CASSSHSGSWNEQFF. CDR3 nucleotide sequence: TGTGCCAGCAGCTCGCATAGCGGGAGTTGGAATGAGCAGTTCTTC.

This clonotype was counted a single time. V gene TRBV12-3 or TRBV12-4 combines with J gene TRBJ2-1, with a possible D match to TRBD2 (6 bases). The ends were cut back, 5 bases at V and 10 bases at J, with 12 bases in the middle. The CDR3 is 12 residues long. The CDR3: CASSRDSGEQFF. The CDR3 DNA sequence: TGTGCCAGCAGTCGGGACTCAGGGGAGCAGTTCTTC.

The V and J genes are TRBV3-1 and TRBJ2-5; 9 bases line up with TRBD1. This CDR3 has 19 residues. V was clipped by 7 bases and J by 2 bases; unmatched bases: 20. Germline assignment: CDR1 LGHDT and CDR2 YNNKEL (reference sequence). CDR3 DNA sequence: TGTGCCAGCACCCTCGCCTACCGGGACAGGGAACAGACTCAAGAGACCCAGTACTTC. Its translation is CASTLAYRDREQTQETQYF.

This clonotype was seen a handful of times. The rearrangement uses TRBV27 and TRBJ2-2; 11 bases fit TRBD2. Germline V gene data show CDR1 as MNHEY and CDR2 as SMNVEV (reference sequence). Unmatched junction bases numbered 9, after V lost 6 bases and J lost 3 bases. The CDR3 is made up of 17 amino acids. For the CDR3, the DNA is TGTGCCAGCAGCCCTAGCGGGACTAGCGGTTACACCGGGGAGCTGTTTTTT. Translated: CASSPSGTSGYTGELFF.

This chain connects TRBV14 to TRBJ2-7; D ambiguous. Germline values: CDR1 SGHDN, CDR2 FVKESK. V was pared by 5 bases and J by 5 bases, with 13 bases between. This CDR3 region has 13 residues. The CDR3 sequence: CASSSSVGNEQYF. The CDR3, as DNA: TGTGCCAGCAGCTCCTCCGTAGGGAACGAGCAGTACTTC. Full variable domain (missing parts from reference TRBV14 and TRBJ2-7): EAGVTQFPSHSVIEKGQTVTLRCDPISGHDNLYWYRRVMGKEIKFLLHFVKESKQDESGMPNNRFLAERTGGTYSTLKVQPAELEDSGVYFCASSSSVGNEQYFGPGTRLTVT.

The chain carries TRBV6-5 and TRBJ2-3; a weak D match, TRBD1 (6 bases). In germline, CDR1 is MNHEY, CDR2 SVGAGI. The CDR3 length is 15 residues. The V gene lost 0 bases and the J gene lost 9 bases, with 16 bases spanning the gap. The DNA of the CDR3 is TGTGCCAGCAGTTACTCGAATCAGTTAGGGGGAACGCAGTATTTT. It translates to CASSYSNQLGGTQYF.

The genes are TRBV7-2 and TRBJ2-7, with 14 bases fitting TRBD2. V trimming: 6 bases; J trimming: 7 bases; junction bases outside the gene matches: 8. Per the germline V gene, CDR1 is SGHTA and CDR2 is FQGNSA. The CDR3 runs to 15 residues. The CDR3 loop reads CASSSTSGRAWEQYF. The CDR3, as DNA: TGTGCCAGCAGTTCGACTAGCGGGAGGGCCTGGGAGCAGTACTTC. The full variable domain, completed using reference TRBV7-2 and TRBJ2-7, is GAGVSQSPSNKVTEKGKDVELRCDPISGHTALYWYRQSLGQGLEFLIYFQGNSAPDKSGLPSDRFSAERTGGSVSTLTIQRTQQEDSAVYLCASSSTSGRAWEQYFGPGTRLTVT.

There are a few counts of this clonotype. V is TRBV7-2 and J is TRBJ2-3; D remains unclear. The CDR3 spans 11 residues. Trimming shortened V by 1 base and J by 10 bases, and 6 bases separated the two germline ends. Per germline, CDR1 SGHTA and CDR2 FQGNSA. The CDR3 nucleotides are TGTGCCAGCAGCTTAGGCACGGCGCAGTATTTT. The encoded protein is CASSLGTAQYF.

The CDR3 is CASSLFSVQNEQYF. CDR3 DNA: TGCGCCAGCAGCTTGTTCAGCGTACAGAACGAGCAGTACTTC. V and J are TRBV5-1 and TRBJ2-7; no clear D gene. The ends were cut back, 1 base at V and 5 bases at J, with 13 bases in the middle. This CDR3 is built from 14 residues. CDR1 is SGHRS and CDR2 is YFSETQ in the germline V gene. The full variable domain, its missing parts supplied by reference TRBV5-1 and TRBJ2-7, is KAGVTQTPRYLIKTRGQQVTLSCSPISGHRSVSWYQQTPGQGLQFLFEYFSETQRNKGNFPGRFSGRQFSNSRSEMNVSTLELGDSALYLCASSLFSVQNEQYFGPGTRLTVT.

The rearrangement uses TRBV20-1 and TRBJ2-1; D possibly corresponds to TRBD2 (5 bases). The CDR3 has 18 residues. V was shortened by 1 base and J by 8 bases, with 27 bases between the two germline ends. In germline, CDR1 is DFQATT, CDR2 SNEGSKA (reference sequence). CDR3 sequence (DNA): TGCAGTGCTAGAGCTTTGAAATGGATAGGGAGTACGGGCGATGAGCAGTTCTTC. This codes for CSARALKWIGSTGDEQFF.

This chain uses TRBV18 with TRBJ2-3; the D is unclear. The V and J ends lost 10 bases and 4 bases respectively, with 12 bases between them. Per the germline V gene, CDR1 is KGHSH and CDR2 is LQKENI. The CDR3 loop spans 12 amino acids. The CDR3 loop is CATGRAADTQYF. In DNA, the CDR3 is TGTGCCACCGGTCGGGCGGCAGATACGCAGTATTTT. The whole variable domain, filled in from reference TRBV18 and TRBJ2-3, reads NAGVMQNPRHLVRRRGQEARLRCSPMKGHSHVYWYRQLPEEGLKFMVYLQKENIIDESGMPKERFSAEFPKEGPSILRIQQVVRGDSAAYFCATGRAADTQYFGPGTRLTVL.

This clonotype came up a few times. The V and J genes are TRBV20-1 and TRBJ2-1; maybe TRBD1 (6 bases). This CDR3 contains 14 residues. The V end was cut by 7 bases, the J end by 0 bases, with 13 bases between. Germline V gene sequence: CDR1 DFQATT, CDR2 SNEGSKA (reference sequence). CDR3 protein: CSGQDSFSYNEQFF. In nucleotides, the CDR3 is TGCAGTGGACAGGACAGCTTCTCCTACAATGAGCAGTTCTTC.

The genes are TRBV5-5 and TRBJ2-7, with D unclear. The V gene's germline CDR1 is SGHKS and CDR2 YYEKEE (reference sequence). Deletions cut 0 bases from V and 0 bases from J, with 7 bases between. The CDR3 runs 14 residues. The CDR3 spells CASSLDRHSYEQYF. The CDR3 coding sequence is TGTGCCAGCAGCTTGGATCGACACTCCTACGAGCAGTACTTC.

This clonotype was counted between two and nine times. The V and J genes are TRBV10-3 and TRBJ1-1; D perhaps matches TRBD1 (6 bases). This CDR3 comprises 15 residues. The germline V and J ends were trimmed by 6 bases and 8 bases, with 22 bases remaining between them. CDR1 ENHRY and CDR2 SYGVKD come from the germline V gene. The CDR3 coding sequence is TGTGCCATCAGATCGGCTCTGGGGGCAGGGAGAGAAGCTTTCTTT. As protein: CAIRSALGAGREAFF.

This clonotype came up once. The chain is built from TRBV6-1 and TRBJ2-3, with a weak D call TRBD2 (6 bases). The V gene lost 0 bases and the J gene lost 2 bases, with 12 bases spanning the gap. This CDR3 is 16 amino acids long. Germline lookup yields CDR1 MNHNS and CDR2 SASEGT. The CDR3 DNA follows: TGTGCCAGCAGTGAAGCCCCCAGCGGGTTCACAGATACGCAGTATTTT. Protein product: CASSEAPSGFTDTQYF.

V gene TRBV7-2 combines with J gene TRBJ2-5; no definite D call. The germline V gene has CDR1 SGHTA and CDR2 FQGNSA. CDR3 length: 14 amino acids. V was pared by 3 bases and J by 5 bases, with 13 bases between. The CDR3 sequence: CASSFVGLKETQYF. The CDR3 nucleotides are TGTGCCAGCAGCTTTGTGGGTCTAAAGGAGACCCAGTACTTC.